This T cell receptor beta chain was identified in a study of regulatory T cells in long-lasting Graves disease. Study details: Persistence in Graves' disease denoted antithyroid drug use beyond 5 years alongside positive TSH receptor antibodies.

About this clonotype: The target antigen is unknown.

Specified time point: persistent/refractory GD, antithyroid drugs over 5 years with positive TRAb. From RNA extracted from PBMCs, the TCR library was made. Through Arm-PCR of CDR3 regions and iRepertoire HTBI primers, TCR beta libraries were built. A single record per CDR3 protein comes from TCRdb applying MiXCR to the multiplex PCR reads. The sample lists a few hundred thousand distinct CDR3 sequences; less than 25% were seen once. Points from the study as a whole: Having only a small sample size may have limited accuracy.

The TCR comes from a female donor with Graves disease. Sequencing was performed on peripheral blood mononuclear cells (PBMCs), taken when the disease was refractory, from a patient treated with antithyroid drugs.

CDR3 nucleotide sequence: TGTGCCAGCAGACAGGGGGCAAGCACAGATACGCAGTATTTT. As protein: CASRQGASTDTQYF. This chain connects TRBV7-2 to TRBJ2-3; 9 bases are a match to TRBD1. Trimming removed 6 bases from V and 0 bases from J; junction bases left unmatched: 1. Germline CDR1 reads SGHTA; CDR2 reads FQGNSA. The CDR3 loop spans 14 amino acids. Full variable domain (outside the CDR3, taken from reference TRBV7-2 and TRBJ2-3): GAGVSQSPSNKVTEKGKDVELRCDPISGHTALYWYRQSLGQGLEFLIYFQGNSAPDKSGLPSDRFSAERTGGSVSTLTIQRTQQEDSAVYLCASRQGASTDTQYFGPGTRLTVL.